This is a list of T cell receptor beta chains from one sample in a study of blood T cells in healthy people across ages. In TCRdb, the 5' RACE reads were re-called with MiXCR into one record per CDR3 protein. The sample lists more than 650,000 distinct CDR3 sequences; 53% were seen once. Material for sequencing was blood. The receptors were gathered from an elderly man in good health. Each CDR3 is given with its conserved first and last residue. The order of the fields is clone size, V gene, D gene, J gene, CDR3 length, CDR3 protein, CDR3 DNA. D genes are given only for firm matches. Expanded clones get a size class; other rows say once, few or many, or leave the size out.

abundance: once; v_gene: TRBV29-1; d_gene: NA; j_gene: TRBJ2-7; len: 14; CDR3aa: CSVVAGEETYEQYF; CDR3nt: TGCAGCGTTGTAGCTGGGGAAGAGACCTACGAGCAGTACTTC
abundance: NA; v_gene: TRBV29-1; d_gene: NA; j_gene: TRBJ1-1; len: 12; CDR3aa: CSVRVQETEAFF; CDR3nt: TGCAGCGTGAGGGTCCAGGAGACTGAAGCTTTCTTT
abundance: NA; v_gene: TRBV10-1; d_gene: TRBD1; j_gene: TRBJ2-7; len: 16; CDR3aa: CASSEVQGAFSYEQYF; CDR3nt: TGCGCCAGCAGTGAGGTACAGGGGGCCTTCTCCTACGAGCAGTACTTC
abundance: NA; v_gene: TRBV7-3; d_gene: TRBD2; j_gene: TRBJ2-1; len: 15; CDR3aa: CASGLAGDSYNEQFF; CDR3nt: TGTGCCAGCGGGTTAGCGGGAGACTCCTACAATGAGCAGTTCTTC
abundance: once; v_gene: TRBV10-2; d_gene: NA; j_gene: TRBJ1-1; len: 11; CDR3aa: CASGGPTEAFF; CDR3nt: TGCGCCAGTGGGGGGCCAACTGAAGCTTTCTTT
abundance: NA; v_gene: TRBV18; d_gene: TRBD1; j_gene: TRBJ2-1; len: 15; CDR3aa: CASSLSGTGVNEQFF; CDR3nt: TGTGCCAGCTCACTTTCCGGGACAGGGGTCAATGAGCAGTTCTTC
abundance: NA; v_gene: TRBV29-1; d_gene: NA; j_gene: TRBJ2-5; len: 12; CDR3aa: CSVGSNQETQYF; CDR3nt: TGCAGCGTTGGGTCTAACCAAGAGACCCAGTACTTC
abundance: NA; v_gene: TRBV20-1; d_gene: NA; j_gene: TRBJ2-4; len: 13; CDR3aa: CSASGTAKNIQYF; CDR3nt: TGCAGTGCTAGCGGGACAGCCAAAAACATTCAGTACTTC
abundance: NA; v_gene: TRBV5-4; d_gene: NA; j_gene: TRBJ1-1; len: 14; CDR3aa: CASSLQVVNTEAFF; CDR3nt: TGTGCCAGCAGCTTGCAGGTAGTAAACACTGAAGCTTTCTTT
abundance: NA; v_gene: TRBV6-1; d_gene: NA; j_gene: TRBJ1-6; len: 15; CDR3aa: CASSEASVRESPLHF; CDR3nt: TGTGCCAGCAGTGAAGCATCCGTGAGAGAGTCACCCCTCCACTTT
abundance: few; v_gene: TRBV20-1; d_gene: TRBD2; j_gene: TRBJ2-7; len: 13; CDR3aa: CSVAGGAVYEQYF; CDR3nt: TGCAGTGTAGCGGGAGGAGCGGTGTACGAGCAGTACTTC
abundance: NA; v_gene: TRBV6-5; d_gene: TRBD2; j_gene: TRBJ2-1; len: 15; CDR3aa: CASSFTSGYYNEQFF; CDR3nt: TGTGCCAGCAGTTTTACTAGCGGTTATTACAATGAGCAGTTCTTC
abundance: NA; v_gene: TRBV20-1; d_gene: NA; j_gene: TRBJ1-3; len: 14; CDR3aa: CSARQEISGNTIYF; CDR3nt: TGCAGTGCACGACAGGAAATCTCTGGAAACACCATATATTTT
abundance: NA; v_gene: TRBV27; d_gene: TRBD1; j_gene: TRBJ1-4; len: 16; CDR3aa: CASSYIRQGLGEKLFF; CDR3nt: TGTGCCAGCAGTTATATACGACAGGGGCTCGGTGAAAAACTGTTTTTT
abundance: NA; v_gene: TRBV20-1; d_gene: TRBD1; j_gene: TRBJ2-7; len: 14; CDR3aa: CSARTGGELYEQYF; CDR3nt: TGCAGTGCTAGAACAGGGGGCGAATTATACGAGCAGTACTTC
abundance: few; v_gene: TRBV7-9; d_gene: NA; j_gene: TRBJ2-5; len: 15; CDR3aa: CASSRVRGNGETQYF; CDR3nt: TGTGCCAGCAGTCGGGTCCGGGGGAACGGAGAGACCCAGTACTTC
abundance: NA; v_gene: TRBV20-1; d_gene: NA; j_gene: TRBJ2-5; len: 12; CDR3aa: CSAQQGKETQYF; CDR3nt: TGCAGTGCCCAGCAGGGGAAGGAGACCCAGTACTTC
abundance: few; v_gene: TRBV29-1; d_gene: NA; j_gene: TRBJ2-5; len: 12; CDR3aa: CSVGTVQETQYF; CDR3nt: TGCAGCGTTGGGACAGTTCAAGAGACCCAGTACTTC
abundance: few; v_gene: TRBV6-1; d_gene: TRBD1; j_gene: TRBJ1-4; len: 14; CDR3aa: CASTLTGYNEKLFF; CDR3nt: TGTGCCAGCACCCTGACAGGGTATAATGAAAAACTGTTTTTT
abundance: few; v_gene: TRBV7-9; d_gene: NA; j_gene: TRBJ2-7; len: 12; CDR3aa: CASKRSSYEQYF; CDR3nt: TGTGCCAGCAAACGGAGCTCCTACGAGCAGTACTTC
abundance: NA; v_gene: TRBV24-1; d_gene: TRBD2; j_gene: TRBJ2-1; len: 17; CDR3aa: CATSEAGLADIYNEQFF; CDR3nt: TGTGCCACCAGTGAGGCGGGACTAGCGGATATATACAATGAGCAGTTCTTC
abundance: few; v_gene: TRBV14; d_gene: TRBD2; j_gene: TRBJ2-7; len: 14; CDR3aa: CASSRGTNTYEQYF; CDR3nt: TGTGCCAGCAGCCGCGGGACTAATACCTACGAGCAGTACTTC
abundance: NA; v_gene: TRBV7-2; d_gene: TRBD1; j_gene: TRBJ1-1; len: 14; CDR3aa: CASSSGQGHTEAFF; CDR3nt: TGTGCCAGCAGCTCCGGACAGGGACACACTGAAGCTTTCTTT
abundance: NA; v_gene: TRBV20-1; d_gene: NA; j_gene: TRBJ2-1; len: 13; CDR3aa: CSAMSFSYNEQFF; CDR3nt: TGCAGTGCTATGAGCTTCTCCTACAATGAGCAGTTCTTC
abundance: NA; v_gene: TRBV5-1; d_gene: NA; j_gene: TRBJ2-5; len: 13; CDR3aa: CASSPPTGFAQYF; CDR3nt: TGCGCCAGCAGCCCCCCAACAGGGTTCGCGCAGTACTTC
abundance: NA; v_gene: TRBV10-3; d_gene: NA; j_gene: TRBJ2-7; len: 13; CDR3aa: CAINSVGGYEQYF; CDR3nt: TGTGCCATCAATAGCGTAGGGGGGTACGAGCAGTACTTC
abundance: NA; v_gene: TRBV3-1; d_gene: TRBD2; j_gene: TRBJ2-7; len: 14; CDR3aa: CASSKGLAASEQYF; CDR3nt: TGTGCCAGCAGCAAGGGACTAGCGGCTAGCGAGCAGTACTTC
abundance: few; v_gene: TRBV4-1; d_gene: TRBD2; j_gene: TRBJ2-1; len: 16; CDR3aa: CASSQVTTSGSHEQFF; CDR3nt: TGCGCCAGCAGCCAAGTTACGACTAGCGGCTCTCATGAGCAGTTCTTC
abundance: NA; v_gene: TRBV18; d_gene: TRBD2; j_gene: TRBJ2-7; len: 14; CDR3aa: CASSPIAGVGEQYF; CDR3nt: TGTGCCAGCTCACCCATAGCGGGAGTGGGGGAGCAGTACTTC
abundance: many; v_gene: TRBV27; d_gene: NA; j_gene: TRBJ2-7; len: 15; CDR3aa: CASSIQGRGSYEQYF; CDR3nt: TGTGCCAGCAGTATACAGGGTCGTGGATCCTACGAGCAGTACTTC
abundance: NA; v_gene: TRBV24-1; d_gene: NA; j_gene: TRBJ1-5; len: 15; CDR3aa: CATSDPRNSNQPQHF; CDR3nt: TGTGCCACCAGTGACCCCAGGAATAGCAATCAGCCCCAGCATTTT